This T cell receptor (beta chain) was sequenced for a study of blood T cell repertoires in COVID-19. As for the study in general: The study drew acute and convalescent COVID-19 samples from the United States, Italy and Spain. From T cells, B-cell-depleted T cells, or PBMCs came the material, which was cDNA or gDNA.

How the authors handled the data: Estimates of nucleated cell counts were drawn from the amplification of reference gene primers. Here immunoSEQ multiplex PCR was the method, and the copy in TCRdb shows in-frame clones only, minus some. Clone size and the V and J calls come from that table; the DNA yielded D and trimming. The sample has more than 200,000 clones; around 78% are singletons. V was clipped by 1 base and J by 2 bases; unmatched bases: 12. This CDR3 has 18 amino acids. Per germline, CDR1 MDHEN and CDR2 SYDVKM. This clone was recorded a few times. The sequence was collected from a woman aged 70-85 years with active or convalescent COVID-19. This chain links TRBV28 with TRBJ2-5; 8 bases agree with TRBD1. Sequenced input: peripheral blood. This CDR3 is CASSLLEGGQGRQETQYF. The CDR3 nucleotides are TGTGCCAGCAGTTTATTGGAAGGAGGACAGGGTCGGCAAGAGACCCAGTACTTC.